Below are 32 T cell receptor beta chains sequenced from a single sample in a study of OX40 agonist ivuxolimab in advanced cancers. The repertoire was sequenced with immunoSEQ multiplex PCR; TCRdb's copy has only in-frame clones and lacks some. The data show 52,000 or so clones, more than 85% seen once. The specimen was CD4+ or CD8+ T cells sorted from blood, collected in a trial of the OX40 agonist ivuxolimab. The source of these receptors is an adult with an advanced solid tumor such as melanoma, head and neck, liver or kidney cancer.

The chain employs TRBV13 and TRBJ2-1; weak D call: TRBD2 (6 bases). This CDR3 contains 15 residues. The germline CDR1 and CDR2 sequences are PRHDT and FYEKMQ (reference sequence). V was cut by 1 base and J by 2 bases, with 9 bases left in between. CDR3: CASSLERGTYNEQFF. CDR3 coding DNA: TGTGCCAGCAGCTTAGAACGCGGGACCTACAATGAGCAGTTCTTC.

The chain links TRBV9 to TRBJ2-7; tentatively, D is TRBD2 (5 bases). The CDR3 loop spans 14 amino acids. Between the trimmed V and J ends, which lost 0 bases and 3 bases, there was a span of 10 bases. Germline CDR1 is SGDLS and CDR2 is YYNGEE. In nucleotides, the CDR3 is TGTGCCAGCAGCGTAGGTAGCGCAGACTACGAGCAGTACTTC. Translating gives CASSVGSADYEQYF.

V gene TRBV6-5 combines with J gene TRBJ1-3, with 8 bases identical to TRBD1. The CDR3 sequence is 15 residues long. Germline CDR1 MNHEY, CDR2 SVGAGI. J lost 3 bases, V lost 6 bases, and 7 bases had no gene match. The CDR3 sequence is CASSQDRGDGNTIYF. DNA of the CDR3: TGTGCCAGCAGCCAAGACAGGGGAGATGGAAACACCATATATTTT.

This clone is a singleton in its sample. The chain couples TRBV5-1 to TRBJ2-7; 9 bases match TRBD1. The V segment lost 1 base and the J segment 5 bases; nucleotides outside the gene matches: 7. Germline values: CDR1 SGHRS, CDR2 YFSETQ. The CDR3 totals 15 residues. CDR3 region: CASSLSGTGTHEQYF. The CDR3 nucleotides are TGCGCCAGCAGCTTGTCCGGGACAGGGACCCACGAGCAGTACTTC.

In its sample, this clone was seen once. J is TRBJ2-1 and V is TRBV4-3; 9 nucleotides align to TRBD2. This CDR3 spans 16 amino acids. Germline V CDR1 and CDR2: LGHNA, YSLEER. V lost 0 bases to trimming and J lost 5 bases; unmatched junction nucleotides: 5. Written as DNA, the CDR3 is TGCGCCAGCAGCCAAGAGGCGTCTAGCGGGGACAATGAGCAGTTCTTC. It specifies CASSQEASSGDNEQFF.

This clone has a single count. The chain recombines TRBV7-9 with TRBJ2-7; TRBD2 agrees at 9 bases. The germline CDR1 and CDR2 sequences are SEHNR and FQNEAQ (reference sequence). The CDR3 runs to 16 residues. V was pared by 5 bases and J by 0 bases, with 8 bases of the junction left unmatched. The CDR3, as DNA: TGTGCCAGCAGCCTAAGGGCGGGAGGGCCCTCCTACGAGCAGTACTTC. Translation gives CASSLRAGGPSYEQYF.

The V call is TRBV4-3, the J call TRBJ2-3; no definite D call. This CDR3 is built from 15 residues. Germline V gene sequence: CDR1 LGHNA, CDR2 YSLEER. Trimming stripped 0 bases from V and 3 bases from J, with 10 bases between. The CDR3 protein is CASSQDEGDTDTQYF. DNA of the CDR3: TGCGCCAGCAGCCAAGACGAAGGAGATACAGATACGCAGTATTTT.

This rearrangement joins TRBV10-3 to TRBJ2-3; D unresolved. The CDR3 loop spans 18 amino acids. Germline values: CDR1 ENHRY, CDR2 SYGVKD. Trimming removed 6 bases from V and 2 bases from J, with 24 bases in between. The CDR3 DNA sequence: TGTGCCATCAGCTTAGATCCCCACACGGGTTACCCCACAGATACGCAGTATTTT. Its translation is CAISLDPHTGYPTDTQYF.

The V and J genes are TRBV6-5 and TRBJ1-2; D possibly corresponds to TRBD1 (6 bases). The CDR3 contains 14 residues. Looked up from germline, CDR1 is MNHEY and CDR2 is SVGAGI. Trimming took off 4 bases at V and 3 bases at J, with 12 bases between the two ends. DNA of the CDR3: TGTGCCAGCAGTTTCCAGGGGACGCACTATGGCTACACCTTC. Its translation is CASSFQGTHYGYTF.

The rearrangement joins TRBV6-5 to TRBJ1-1; possible D gene TRBD1, 5 bases. Trimming removed 7 bases at V and 3 bases at J, with 15 bases between. This CDR3 spans 14 amino acids. Germline values: CDR1 MNHEY, CDR2 SVGAGI. CDR3 residues: CASTRDPRDTEAFF. The CDR3, as DNA: TGTGCCAGCACCCGGGACCCTAGGGACACTGAAGCTTTCTTT.

The J gene is TRBJ2-7, the V gene TRBV7-9; TRBD2 agrees at 10 bases. The V segment lost 0 bases and the J segment 0 bases; nucleotides outside the gene matches: 5. This CDR3 is 17 amino acids long. The germline V gene has CDR1 SEHNR and CDR2 FQNEAQ (reference sequence). CDR3 loop: CASSLAGLAERSYEQYF. In DNA form, the CDR3 reads TGTGCCAGCAGCTTAGCAGGACTAGCGGAACGCTCCTACGAGCAGTACTTC.

The chain uses TRBV10-2 and TRBJ2-7, with 11 nucleotides matching TRBD2. CDR1 is WSHSY and CDR2 is SAAADI in the germline V gene. Trimming removed 1 base from V and 2 bases from J; junction bases left unmatched: 10. This CDR3 contains 18 residues. For the CDR3, the DNA is TGCGCCAGCAGTGAGTTGGGGGGGGCGACTAGCGGGACCTACGAGCAGTACTTC. This sequence encodes CASSELGGATSGTYEQYF.

The J gene is TRBJ2-2, the V gene TRBV5-1; 11 bases are shared with TRBD1. The trim removed 4 bases at V and 6 bases at J, leaving 11 bases unmatched. CDR1 SGHRS and CDR2 YFSETQ come from the germline V gene. This CDR3 is 17 amino acids long. CDR3 in DNA: TGCGCCAGCAGCGCGAAGCGGACAGGGGGCAGCTCCGGGGAGCTGTTTTTT. This encodes CASSAKRTGGSSGELFF.

This clone was seen a few times. The rearrangement links TRBV19 to TRBJ1-2, with a weak D call TRBD1 (5 bases). The V end was cut by 5 bases, the J end by 6 bases, with 19 bases between. The germline V gene has CDR1 LNHDA and CDR2 SQIVND (reference sequence). This CDR3 spans 15 amino acids. The CDR3 spells CASSPTPTGANGYTF. CDR3 in DNA: TGTGCCAGTAGTCCCACCCCTACAGGCGCTAATGGCTACACCTTC.

The V call is TRBV6-5, the J call TRBJ2-6; D is unresolved. This CDR3 comprises 15 residues. The V gene's germline CDR1 is MNHEY and CDR2 SVGAGI. The V end lost 2 bases, the J end lost 1 base, and 6 bases lay between the germline ends. The CDR3 nucleotides are TGTGCCAGCAGTTACGAGAGGTCTGGGGCCAACGTCCTGACTTTC. This codes for CASSYERSGANVLTF.

This chain joins TRBV6-1 and TRBJ1-5; no definite D call. V lost 6 bases, J lost 3 bases, and 15 bases lay in between. This CDR3 comprises 15 residues. CDR1 is MNHNS and CDR2 is SASEGT in the germline V gene. CDR3 DNA sequence: TGTGCCAGCAGCCCCAGAAGAGGCGTCAATCAGCCCCAGCATTTT. This encodes CASSPRRGVNQPQHF.

This clone was counted only a few times. This chain links TRBV6-6 with TRBJ2-7; 7 bases map to TRBD2. The trim removed 5 bases at V and 5 bases at J, leaving 9 bases unmatched. The V gene's germline CDR1 is MNHNY and CDR2 SVGAGI (reference sequence). The CDR3 length is 14 residues. The CDR3 sequence: CASSTRDYPHEQYF. As DNA, the CDR3 is TGTGCCAGCAGTACCAGGGACTATCCACACGAGCAGTACTTC.

J is TRBJ1-2 and V is TRBV27; no clear D. The CDR3 extends over 12 amino acids. The germline V and J ends were trimmed by 7 bases and 3 bases, with 9 bases remaining between them. CDR1 and CDR2 (germline): MNHEY, SMNVEV (reference sequence). The CDR3 sequence: CASKGLHYGYTF. The CDR3 region has the DNA TGTGCCAGCAAGGGCCTTCACTATGGCTACACCTTC.

With regard to this clone: The sample holds other DNA sequences that translate to the same CDR3. The chain joins TRBV7-9 to TRBJ2-2; D is uncertain. From germline, CDR1 is SEHNR and CDR2 FQNEAQ (reference sequence). The CDR3 is 12 amino acids. V was cut by 0 bases and J by 7 bases, with 3 bases left in between. DNA for the CDR3: TGTGCCAGCAGCTTAGCCGGCGGGGAGCTGTTTTTT. Translation: CASSLAGGELFF.

This chain connects TRBV6-1 to TRBJ1-2; weak D call: TRBD1 (5 bases). Per the germline V gene, CDR1 is MNHNS and CDR2 is SASEGT. This CDR3 has 14 amino acids. V was cut by 7 bases and J by 3 bases, with 15 bases left in between. The CDR3 nucleotides read TGTGCCAGCATCACCTGGACAACCTACTATGGCTACACCTTC. Translating gives CASITWTTYYGYTF.

V usage is TRBV7-9 and J usage is TRBJ2-2; tentatively, D is TRBD2 (6 bases). Germline V gene sequence: CDR1 SEHNR, CDR2 FQNEAQ (reference sequence). V lost 8 bases, J lost 6 bases, and 16 bases lay in between. The CDR3 runs 14 residues. The CDR3 DNA reads TGTGCCAGCCCTTTTGGCGGAGGGCCCGGGGAGCTGTTTTTT. This codes for CASPFGGGPGELFF. Looking up the rest from reference TRBV7-9 and TRBJ2-2 gives the full variable domain: DTGVSQNPRHKITKRGQNVTFRCDPISEHNRLYWYRQTLGQGPEFLTYFQNEAQLEKSRLLSDRFSAERPKGSFSTLEIQRTEQGDSAMYLCASPFGGGPGELFFGEGSRLTVL.

The chain carries TRBV27 and TRBJ2-7, with TRBD2 identical over 10 bases. Germline CDR1 is MNHEY and CDR2 is SMNVEV (reference sequence). J lost 4 bases, V lost 8 bases, and 8 bases had no gene match. This CDR3 is built from 14 residues. In DNA form, the CDR3 reads TGTGCCAGCTCTTTTCAAGCGGGAGGGTACGAGCAGTACTTC. As protein: CASSFQAGGYEQYF.

V and J are TRBV6-5 and TRBJ2-7, with a weak D call TRBD1 (6 bases). CDR1 and CDR2 from the germline V gene are MNHEY and SVGAGI. V lost 5 bases to trimming and J lost 3 bases, with 11 bases between them. This CDR3 region has 13 residues. CDR3 sequence (DNA): TGTGCCAGCAGTCCCGGACAGCTCTACGAGCAGTACTTC. This gives the protein CASSPGQLYEQYF.

The CDR3 coding sequence is TGTGCCAGTAGTATCAATGCGATTGGGGCAGGCTACGAGCAGTACTTC. This gives the protein CASSINAIGAGYEQYF. The J gene is TRBJ2-7, the V gene TRBV19; weak D call: TRBD1 (5 bases). Germline loops: CDR1 LNHDA, CDR2 SQIVND (reference sequence). The CDR3 extends over 16 amino acids. Between the trimmed V and J ends, which lost 3 bases and 3 bases, there was a span of 18 bases.

The V and J genes are TRBV13 and TRBJ2-1; 8 positions agree with TRBD2. Trimming cost V 5 bases and J 5 bases; bases outside gene matches: 8. Germline values: CDR1 PRHDT, CDR2 FYEKMQ (reference sequence). The length of the CDR3 is 15 residues. In nucleotides, the CDR3 is TGTGCCAGCAGCCCGGGACTAGTTCTGAACAATGAGCAGTTCTTC. Its protein product is CASSPGLVLNNEQFF.

The chain employs TRBV9 and TRBJ2-6; D gene unclear. Germline V gives CDR1 SGDLS, CDR2 YYNGEE. Trimming removed 0 bases at V and 2 bases at J, with 9 bases between. The CDR3 length is 16 residues. The DNA for the CDR3 is TGTGCCAGCAGCGTAGCTTCCCTAGCTGGGGCCAACGTCCTGACTTTC. The encoded protein is CASSVASLAGANVLTF. Based on the CDR3 plus reference TRBV9 and TRBJ2-6, the full variable domain is DSGVTQTPKHLITATGQRVTLRCSPRSGDLSVYWYQQSLDQGLQFLIQYYNGEERAKGNILERFSAQQFPDLHSELNLSSLELGDSALYFCASSVASLAGANVLTFGAGSRLTVL.

The genes are TRBV15 and TRBJ1-2, with unresolved D. This CDR3 is 13 amino acids long. Looked up from germline, CDR1 is LNHNV and CDR2 is YYDKDF (reference sequence). The ends were cut back, 8 bases at V and 6 bases at J, with 16 bases in the middle. Here the CDR3 reads CATGLMFEDGYTF. CDR3 coding DNA: TGTGCCACCGGGCTTATGTTCGAAGATGGCTACACCTTC.

V is TRBV2 and J is TRBJ1-1; 11 nucleotides line up with TRBD1. The germline gives CDR1 SNHLY, CDR2 FYNNEI. CDR3 size: 17 residues. Trimming cost V 5 bases and J 5 bases; bases outside gene matches: 13. The CDR3 here is CASSIDRDRGERTEAFF. The CDR3 bases are TGTGCCAGCAGTATAGACCGGGACAGGGGGGAGAGGACTGAAGCTTTCTTT.

The chain has TRBV19 and TRBJ2-3, with TRBD2 identical over 7 bases. The CDR3 consists of 15 residues. Germline CDR1 reads LNHDA; CDR2 reads SQIVND (reference sequence). The ends lost 9 bases at V and 2 bases at J; junction bases unmatched: 11. The CDR3 loop reads CARGGASPHTDTQYF. The CDR3 coding sequence is TGTGCCAGGGGAGGGGCTAGCCCGCACACAGATACGCAGTATTTT. The full variable domain, completed using reference TRBV19 and TRBJ2-3, is DGGITQSPKYLFRKEGQNVTLSCEQNLNHDAMYWYRQDPGQGLRLIYYSQIVNDFQKGDIAEGYSVSREKKESFPLTVTSAQKNPTAFYLCARGGASPHTDTQYFGPGTRLTVL.

In its sample, this clone was seen once. This sequence joins TRBV5-1 and TRBJ2-6; the D is unclear. The germline V gene has CDR1 SGHRS and CDR2 YFSETQ. Trimming stripped 6 bases from V and 1 base from J, with 8 bases between. The CDR3 has 14 residues. CDR3 sequence reads: CASTEISGANVLTF. CDR3 nucleotide sequence: TGCGCCAGCACCGAAATATCTGGGGCCAACGTCCTGACTTTC.

The chain links TRBV7-9 to TRBJ2-2; 9 bases map to TRBD2. The CDR3 consists of 15 residues. CDR1 is SEHNR, CDR2 FQNEAQ, per germline (reference sequence). J gave up 4 bases and V 2 bases, and 2 bases lay outside the gene matches. The CDR3 region has the DNA TGTGCCAGCAGCTTACAGACTAGCGGCACCGGGGAGCTGTTTTTT. Translation: CASSLQTSGTGELFF.

The chain recombines TRBV7-2 with TRBJ2-3; the match to TRBD2 covers 13 bases. V gave up 5 bases and J gave up 5 bases; unmatched junction bases: 7. Per the germline V gene, CDR1 is SGHTA and CDR2 is FQGNSA. CDR3 size: 16 residues. CDR3 sequence (DNA): TGTGCCAGCAGCCCTCGACTAGCGGGAGGTGTAGATACGCAGTATTTT. Its protein is CASSPRLAGGVDTQYF.